This TCR beta chain was sequenced in a study of blood T cell repertoires in COVID-19. The wider study: Samples of COVID-19 (acute and convalescent) were obtained from the United States, Italy and Spain. The cDNA or gDNA used as material had been derived from T cells, B-cell-depleted T cells, or PBMCs.

Original methodology: Estimation of nucleated cell counts relied on the amplification of reference gene primers. The repertoire was sequenced with immunoSEQ multiplex PCR; TCRdb's copy has only in-frame clones and lacks some. D and trimming were read from the DNA, whereas the V and J calls and clone size are those reported in that table. Of 95,000 to 110,000 clones in the sample, around 82% are singletons; the top ten hold about 5%. V was trimmed by 3 bases and J by 6 bases, leaving 12 bases between them. This CDR3 contains 13 residues. The germline V gene encodes CDR1 KGHSH and CDR2 LQKENI. The source material was peripheral blood. The chain couples TRBV18 to TRBJ2-7; D gene uncertain. This TCR derives from a man between 60 and 75 years old with acute or convalescent COVID-19. The CDR3 sequence is CASSPRGAVEQYF. CDR3 nucleotides: TGTGCCAGCTCACCGAGAGGCGCGGTCGAGCAGTACTTC.